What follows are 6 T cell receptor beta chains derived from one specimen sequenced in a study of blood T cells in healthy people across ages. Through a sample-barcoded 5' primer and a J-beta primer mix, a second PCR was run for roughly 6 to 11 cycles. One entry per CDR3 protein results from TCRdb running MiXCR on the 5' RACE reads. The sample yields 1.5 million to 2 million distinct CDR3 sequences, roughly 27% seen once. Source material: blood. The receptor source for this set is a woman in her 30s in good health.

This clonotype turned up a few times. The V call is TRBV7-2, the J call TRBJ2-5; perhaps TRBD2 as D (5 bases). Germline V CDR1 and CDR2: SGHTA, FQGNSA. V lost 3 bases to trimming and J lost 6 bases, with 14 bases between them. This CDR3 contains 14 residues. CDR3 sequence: CASSFGGPYQTQYF. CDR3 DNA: TGTGCCAGCAGCTTTGGCGGGCCTTATCAGACCCAGTACTTC.

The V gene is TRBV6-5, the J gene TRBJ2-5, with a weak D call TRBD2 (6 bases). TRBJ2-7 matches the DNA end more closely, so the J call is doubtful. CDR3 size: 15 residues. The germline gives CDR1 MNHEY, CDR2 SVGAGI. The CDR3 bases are TGTGCCAGCAGTTACTCGGGACTGGGGGACTACGAGCAGTACTTC. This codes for CASSYSGLGDYEQYF.

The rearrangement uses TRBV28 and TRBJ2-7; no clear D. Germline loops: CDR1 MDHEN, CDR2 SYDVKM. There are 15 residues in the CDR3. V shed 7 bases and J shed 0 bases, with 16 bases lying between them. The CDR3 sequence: CASTLQAGFSYEQYF. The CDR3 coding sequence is TGTGCCAGCACCCTCCAAGCAGGCTTCTCCTACGAGCAGTACTTC.

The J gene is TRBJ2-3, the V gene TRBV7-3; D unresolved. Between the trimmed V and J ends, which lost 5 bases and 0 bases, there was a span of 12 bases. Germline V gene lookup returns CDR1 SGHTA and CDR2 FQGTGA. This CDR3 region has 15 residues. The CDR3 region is CASSPNGMSTDTQYF. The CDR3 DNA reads TGTGCCAGCAGCCCTAATGGGATGAGCACAGATACGCAGTATTTT.

The CDR3 spells CASSKAADGYTF. Here the CDR3 DNA reads TGTGCCAGCAGCAAAGCGGCCGACGGCTACACCTTC. The V call is TRBV21-1, the J call TRBJ1-2. TRBV21-1 is marked as a pseudogene. This CDR3 region has 12 residues.

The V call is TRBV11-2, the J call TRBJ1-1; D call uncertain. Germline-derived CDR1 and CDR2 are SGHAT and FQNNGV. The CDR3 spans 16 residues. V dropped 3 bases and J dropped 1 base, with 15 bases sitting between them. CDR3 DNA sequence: TGTGCCAGCAGCTTGAACGGCTCACCTAAGAACACTGAAGCTTTCTTT. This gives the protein CASSLNGSPKNTEAFF.